This T cell receptor beta chain came from a study of early stage breast cancer tumors. The data were produced by immunoSEQ multiplex PCR, yet TCRdb's version contains in-frame clones alone and is incomplete. The table has approximately 30,000 clones, about 80% seen once. Germline assignment: CDR1 LNHDA and CDR2 SQIVND (reference sequence). The CDR3 has 14 amino acids. Trimming removed 9 bases at V and 0 bases at J, with 12 bases between. Study results and limitations: Compared with adjacent normal breast, tumors showed 2 to 2.5-fold denser, more clonal T cells. Comparing each tissue with blood distinguished tumor from normal in most of the 16 patients.

In the case of this clone: Its antigen remains unidentified.

The sample was blood. The chain joins TRBV19 to TRBJ2-1; TRBD2 might be the D (5 bases). The sequence was collected from a person between 55 and 69 years old with breast cancer. DNA for the CDR3: TGTGCCAGCTCAGCGGTTAGCTCCTACAATGAGCAGTTCTTC. It specifies CASSAVSSYNEQFF.